The T cell receptor (beta chain) described here comes from a study of OX40 agonist ivuxolimab in advanced cancers. Study in general: Patients were infused with ivuxolimab every 2 weeks at 0.01 to 10 mg/kg.

Germline values: CDR1 LGHNA, CDR2 YNFKEQ. Trimming took 0 bases from V and 3 from J, leaving 9 bases between them. The CDR3 runs 14 residues. Produced via immunoSEQ multiplex PCR; TCRdb's table is partial and in-frame only. The sample includes roughly 80,000 clones, 75% to 90% of them seen just once. The chain employs TRBV4-2 and TRBJ2-7; D gene uncertain. This sequence was found in an adult with an advanced solid tumor such as melanoma, head and neck, liver or kidney cancer. The sample was CD4+ or CD8+ T cells sorted from blood, taken in a trial of the OX40 agonist ivuxolimab. CDR3 in DNA: TGTGCCAGCAGCCAAGATTGGGATGTCTACGAGCAGTACTTC. Translating it yields CASSQDWDVYEQYF.